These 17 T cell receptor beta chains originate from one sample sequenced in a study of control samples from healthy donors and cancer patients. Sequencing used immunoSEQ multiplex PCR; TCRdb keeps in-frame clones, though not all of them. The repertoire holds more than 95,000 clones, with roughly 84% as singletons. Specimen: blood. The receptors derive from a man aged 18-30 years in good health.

CDR3 sequence (DNA): TGTGCCTGGAGTGTACTCCAACAGGGAAACACTGAAGCTTTCTTT. Protein: CAWSVLQQGNTEAFF. The rearrangement links TRBV30 to TRBJ1-1; weak D call: TRBD1 (6 bases). The CDR3 runs 15 residues. Germline V gene sequence: CDR1 GTSNPN, CDR2 SVGIG (reference sequence). With 0 bases removed from V and 2 bases from J, the gap between germline ends came to 13 bases.

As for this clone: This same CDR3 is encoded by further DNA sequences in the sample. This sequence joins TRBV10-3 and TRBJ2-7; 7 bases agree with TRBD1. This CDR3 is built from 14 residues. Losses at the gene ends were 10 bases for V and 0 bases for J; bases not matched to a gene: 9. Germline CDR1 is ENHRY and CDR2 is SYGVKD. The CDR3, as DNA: TGTGCCACCCGCCAGGGGGAGAGCTCCTACGAGCAGTACTTC. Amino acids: CATRQGESSYEQYF.

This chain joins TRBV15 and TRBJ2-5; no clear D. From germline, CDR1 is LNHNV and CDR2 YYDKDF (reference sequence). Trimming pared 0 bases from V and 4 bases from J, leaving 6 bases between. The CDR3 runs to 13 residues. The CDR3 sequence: CATSRDPGETQYF. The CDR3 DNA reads TGTGCCACCAGCAGAGATCCCGGAGAGACCCAGTACTTC.

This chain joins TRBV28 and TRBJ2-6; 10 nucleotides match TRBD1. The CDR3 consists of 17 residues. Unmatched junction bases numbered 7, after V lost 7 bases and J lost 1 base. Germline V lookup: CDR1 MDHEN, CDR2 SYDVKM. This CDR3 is CASTRTGGVSGANVLTF. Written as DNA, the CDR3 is TGTGCCAGCACCCGGACAGGGGGAGTGTCTGGGGCCAACGTCCTGACTTTC.

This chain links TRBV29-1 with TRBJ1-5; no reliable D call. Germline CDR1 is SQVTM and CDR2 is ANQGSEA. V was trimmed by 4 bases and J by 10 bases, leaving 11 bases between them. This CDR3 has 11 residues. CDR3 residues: CSVGEGGPQHF. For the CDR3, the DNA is TGCAGCGTTGGGGAAGGAGGACCCCAGCATTTT.

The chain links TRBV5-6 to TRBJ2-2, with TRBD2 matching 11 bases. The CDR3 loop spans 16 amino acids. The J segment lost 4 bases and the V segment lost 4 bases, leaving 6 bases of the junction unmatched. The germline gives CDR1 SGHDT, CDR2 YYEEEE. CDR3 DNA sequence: TGTGCCAGCAGCCATGTTACTAGCGGGAGCACCGGGGAGCTGTTTTTT. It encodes CASSHVTSGSTGELFF.

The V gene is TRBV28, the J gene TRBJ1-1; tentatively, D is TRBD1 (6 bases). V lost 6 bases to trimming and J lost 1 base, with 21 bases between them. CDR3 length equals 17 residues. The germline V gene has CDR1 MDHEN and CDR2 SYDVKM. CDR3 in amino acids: CASSYWGGRGWNTEAFF. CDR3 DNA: TGTGCCAGCAGCTACTGGGGGGGGCGTGGATGGAACACTGAAGCTTTCTTT.

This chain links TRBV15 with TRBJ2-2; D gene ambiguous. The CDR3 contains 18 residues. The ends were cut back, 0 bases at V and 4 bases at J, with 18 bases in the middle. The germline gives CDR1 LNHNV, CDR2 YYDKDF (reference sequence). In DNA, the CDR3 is TGTGCCACCAGCAGAGATCGTCCGGGTTTGGTCGGCACCGGGGAGCTGTTTTTT. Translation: CATSRDRPGLVGTGELFF.

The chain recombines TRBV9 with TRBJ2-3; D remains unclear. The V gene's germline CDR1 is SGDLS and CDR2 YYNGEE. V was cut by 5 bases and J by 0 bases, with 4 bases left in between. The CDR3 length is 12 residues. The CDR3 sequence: CASRPSTDTQYF. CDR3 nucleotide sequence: TGTGCCAGCAGGCCTAGCACAGATACGCAGTATTTT. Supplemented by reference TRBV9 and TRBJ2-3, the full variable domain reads DSGVTQTPKHLITATGQRVTLRCSPRSGDLSVYWYQQSLDQGLQFLIQYYNGEERAKGNILERFSAQQFPDLHSELNLSSLELGDSALYFCASRPSTDTQYFGPGTRLTVL.

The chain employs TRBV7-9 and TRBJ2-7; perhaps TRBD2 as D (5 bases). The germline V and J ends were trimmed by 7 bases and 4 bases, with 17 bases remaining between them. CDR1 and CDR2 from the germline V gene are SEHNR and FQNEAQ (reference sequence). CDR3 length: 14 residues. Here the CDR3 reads CASTWTGNAYEQYF. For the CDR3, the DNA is TGTGCCAGCACCTGGACGGGGAATGCTTACGAGCAGTACTTC. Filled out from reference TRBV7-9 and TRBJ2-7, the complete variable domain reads DTGVSQNPRHKITKRGQNVTFRCDPISEHNRLYWYRQTLGQGPEFLTYFQNEAQLEKSRLLSDRFSAERPKGSFSTLEIQRTEQGDSAMYLCASTWTGNAYEQYFGPGTRLTVT.

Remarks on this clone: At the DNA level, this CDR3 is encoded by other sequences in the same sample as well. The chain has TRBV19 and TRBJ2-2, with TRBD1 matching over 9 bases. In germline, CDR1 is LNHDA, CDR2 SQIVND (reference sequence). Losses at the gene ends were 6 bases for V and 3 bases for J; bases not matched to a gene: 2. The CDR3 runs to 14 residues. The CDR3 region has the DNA TGTGCCAGTAGACGGGACAGGGACACCGGGGAGCTGTTTTTT. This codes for CASRRDRDTGELFF. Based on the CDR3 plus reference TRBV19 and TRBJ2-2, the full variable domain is DGGITQSPKYLFRKEGQNVTLSCEQNLNHDAMYWYRQDPGQGLRLIYYSQIVNDFQKGDIAEGYSVSREKKESFPLTVTSAQKNPTAFYLCASRRDRDTGELFFGEGSRLTVL.

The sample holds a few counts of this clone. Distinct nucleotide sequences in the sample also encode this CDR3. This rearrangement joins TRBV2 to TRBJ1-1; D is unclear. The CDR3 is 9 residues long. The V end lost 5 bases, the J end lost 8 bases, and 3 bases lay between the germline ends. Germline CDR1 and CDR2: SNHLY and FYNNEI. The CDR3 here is CASSLEAFF. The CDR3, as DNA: TGTGCCAGCAGTTTGGAAGCTTTCTTT.

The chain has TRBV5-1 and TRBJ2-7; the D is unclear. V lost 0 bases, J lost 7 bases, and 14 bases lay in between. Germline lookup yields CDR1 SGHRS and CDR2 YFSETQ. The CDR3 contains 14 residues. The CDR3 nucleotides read TGCGCCAGCAGCTTGGACGTGAAAAGTGAGGAGCAGTACTTC. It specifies CASSLDVKSEEQYF.

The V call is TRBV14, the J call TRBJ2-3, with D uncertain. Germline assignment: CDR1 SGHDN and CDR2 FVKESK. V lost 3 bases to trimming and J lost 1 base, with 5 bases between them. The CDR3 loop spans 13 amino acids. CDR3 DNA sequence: TGTGCCAGCAGCCACCGTGGCACAGATACGCAGTATTTT. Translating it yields CASSHRGTDTQYF. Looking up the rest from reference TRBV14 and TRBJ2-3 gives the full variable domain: EAGVTQFPSHSVIEKGQTVTLRCDPISGHDNLYWYRRVMGKEIKFLLHFVKESKQDESGMPNNRFLAERTGGTYSTLKVQPAELEDSGVYFCASSHRGTDTQYFGPGTRLTVL.

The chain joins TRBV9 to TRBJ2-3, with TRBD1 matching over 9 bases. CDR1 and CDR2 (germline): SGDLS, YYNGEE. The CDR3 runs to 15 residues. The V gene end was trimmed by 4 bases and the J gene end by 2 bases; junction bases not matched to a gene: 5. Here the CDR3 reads CASSLGTGFTDTQYF. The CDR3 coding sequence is TGTGCCAGCAGCCTCGGGACAGGGTTCACAGATACGCAGTATTTT.

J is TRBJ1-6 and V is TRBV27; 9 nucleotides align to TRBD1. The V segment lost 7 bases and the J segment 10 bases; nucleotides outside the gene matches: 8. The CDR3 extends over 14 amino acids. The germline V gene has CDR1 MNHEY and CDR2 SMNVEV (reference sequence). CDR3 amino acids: CASMLGTGFSPLHF. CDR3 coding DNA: TGTGCCAGCATGTTAGGGACAGGGTTCTCACCCCTCCACTTT.

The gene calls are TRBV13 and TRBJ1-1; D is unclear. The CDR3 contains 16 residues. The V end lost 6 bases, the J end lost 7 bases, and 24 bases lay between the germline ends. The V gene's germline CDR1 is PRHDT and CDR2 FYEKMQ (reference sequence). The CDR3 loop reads CASSSYPGREAFEAFF. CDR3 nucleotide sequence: TGTGCCAGCAGTTCTTACCCGGGGAGGGAAGCATTTGAAGCTTTCTTT.